This TCR beta chain derives from a study of T cell responses to AZD1222 COVID-19 vaccine. General study results and limits: Researchers took repertoire samples only after the peak T cell response had come. Donors in the cohort were predominantly white British and more often female, and clonal diversity was possibly underestimated. Nearly half of the spike-specific TCRs reportedly recognize variant regions that carry no mutations.

This clone was seen only once. Antigen: not known. The CDR3 runs 18 residues. V was pared by 2 bases and J by 8 bases, with 17 bases of the junction left unmatched. The germline gives CDR1 ENHRY, CDR2 SYGVKD. Method: immunoSEQ multiplex PCR; TCRdb's copy keeps in-frame clones and lacks some. The data hold 200,000 or so clones, with 94% observed a single time. This specimen was peripheral blood, taken on day 0 of AZD1222 vaccination. The chain links TRBV10-3 to TRBJ2-1, with TRBD2 identical over 8 bases. The clonotype was recovered from an adult in good health. The CDR3, as DNA: TGTGCCATCAGTGAGACGTGGACTAGCCCACAATTGAGGCATGAGCAGTTCTTC. Translating it yields CAISETWTSPQLRHEQFF.